This TCR beta chain was captured by sequencing in a study of T cells in pancreatic ductal adenocarcinoma (dated by TCRdb to 2016 to 2017). For the study in its entirety: Seeking insight into the adaptive T-cell response that arises naturally, the researchers examined how many CD8+ T cells infiltrated tumors of resected pancreatic ductal adenocarcinoma, where they sat, and what features they had, alongside the same properties of suppressive cells.

The selected pancreatic ductal adenocarcinoma patients had received surgery without neoadjuvant therapy. Peripheral blood was collected in heparin tubes, from which PBMCs were isolated by histopaque density gradient and cryopreserved in approximately 9.8% DMSO. The DNeasy Blood and Tissue Kit, with Proteinase K and RNase treatment, was used to extract genomic DNA from roughly seven PBMC specimens and roughly 9 flash-frozen tumor specimens. For this clone: Its antigen is not yet known. Per-base quality was not reported, and no clone a single base away is much larger than it.

The cysteine opens and the phenylalanine closes a CDR3 of 18 amino acids. The CDR3 DNA has 54 bases and is translated from base 1. The trim is 0 bases for V and 0 bases for J, with a gap of 15 bases between the germline ends. The CDR1 and CDR2 encoded by the germline V gene are MRHNA and SNTAGT. The full study reports these points: Since most people with pancreatic cancer show up with disease that cannot be operated on, the resected cohort was biased toward the minority who had early-stage disease. Blood samples had more total productive templates and 7 to 9-fold more unique clonotypes than tumor samples. T-cell clonality did not differ significantly between tumor and blood, with mean clonality roughly 0.11 in tumors and approximately 0.072 in blood. Tumor versus blood clonality comparisons may be biased because tumors are enriched in CD45RO+ effector rather than naive T cells, biasing toward lower diversity.

TCR beta CDR3 regions were amplified from genomic DNA using the immunoSEQ hsTCRB kit. An Illumina HiSeq system was used to carry out high-throughput TRB CDR3 sequencing. As for how the authors treated the data: The immunoSEQ software was used to analyze the sequencing reads, and any nonproductive sequences containing premature stops or frame-shifts were left out. Repertoire clonality was computed as one minus Shannon entropy normalized by log2 of the number of unique productive sequences. TCRdb provides this immuneACCESS table in a form limited to in-frame rearrangements. Some clones are lacking; in checked studies, under half of them reflect an unresolved V gene, and why the rest are absent is not known. V, J and clone size reflect that table, while D and trimming were determined from the DNA. The table for this sample lists tens of thousands of clones; approximately 92% of them were counted only once. The ten largest clonotypes hold around 2.2% of the sample.

The sequencing sample was made of PBMCs. The chain employs TRBV6-4 and TRBJ2-1, with TRBD2 perhaps the D gene, on 6 matching bases. The receptor comes from a human donor with pancreatic ductal adenocarcinoma. This receptor has the CDR3 CASSDSNGTPSSYNEQFF. The nucleotide sequence is given as TGTGCCAGCAGTGACTCCAACGGGACTCCAAGCTCCTACAATGAGCAGTTCTTC.